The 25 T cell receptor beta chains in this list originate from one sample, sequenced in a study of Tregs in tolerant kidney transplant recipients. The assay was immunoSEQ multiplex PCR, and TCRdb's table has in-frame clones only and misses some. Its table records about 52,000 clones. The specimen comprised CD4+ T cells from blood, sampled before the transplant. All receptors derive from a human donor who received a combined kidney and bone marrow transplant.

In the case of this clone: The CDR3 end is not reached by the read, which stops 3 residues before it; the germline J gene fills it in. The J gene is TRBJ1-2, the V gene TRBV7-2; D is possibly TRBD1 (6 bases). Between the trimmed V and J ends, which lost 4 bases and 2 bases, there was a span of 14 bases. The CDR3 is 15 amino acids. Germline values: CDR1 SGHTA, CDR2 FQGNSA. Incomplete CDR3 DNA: TGTGCCAGCAGCTCAGGACAGTTTGCAAACTATGGC. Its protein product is CASSSGQFANYG. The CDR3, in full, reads CASSSGQFANYGYTF. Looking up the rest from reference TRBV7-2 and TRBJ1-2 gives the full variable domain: GAGVSQSPSNKVTEKGKDVELRCDPISGHTALYWYRQSLGQGLEFLIYFQGNSAPDKSGLPSDRFSAERTGGSVSTLTIQRTQQEDSAVYLCASSSGQFANYGYTFGSGTRLTVV.

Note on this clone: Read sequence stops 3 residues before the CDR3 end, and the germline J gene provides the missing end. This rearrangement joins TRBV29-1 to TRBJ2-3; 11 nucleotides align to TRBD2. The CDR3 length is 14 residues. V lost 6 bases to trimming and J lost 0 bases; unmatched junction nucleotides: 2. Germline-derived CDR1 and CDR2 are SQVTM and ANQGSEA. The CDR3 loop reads CSVRLAGSTDTQYF. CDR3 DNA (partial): TGCAGCGTGCGACTAGCGGGGAGCACAGATACG.

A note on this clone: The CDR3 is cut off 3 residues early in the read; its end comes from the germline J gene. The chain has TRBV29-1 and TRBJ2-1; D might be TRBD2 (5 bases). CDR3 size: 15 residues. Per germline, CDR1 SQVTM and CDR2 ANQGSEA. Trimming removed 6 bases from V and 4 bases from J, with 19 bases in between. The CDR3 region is CSVARGRVTYNEQFF. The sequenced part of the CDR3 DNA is TGCAGCGTGGCGAGAGGGCGGGTTACTTACAATGAG.

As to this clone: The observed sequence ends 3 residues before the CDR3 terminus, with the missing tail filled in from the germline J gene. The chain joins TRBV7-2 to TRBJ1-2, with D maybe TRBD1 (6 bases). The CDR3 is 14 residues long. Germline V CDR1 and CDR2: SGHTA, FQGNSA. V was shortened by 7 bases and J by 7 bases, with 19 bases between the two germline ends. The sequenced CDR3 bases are TGTGCCAGCACCCCTAAAACAGGGTTTGTTGGC. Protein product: CASTPKTGFVG. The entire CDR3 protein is CASTPKTGFVGYTF.

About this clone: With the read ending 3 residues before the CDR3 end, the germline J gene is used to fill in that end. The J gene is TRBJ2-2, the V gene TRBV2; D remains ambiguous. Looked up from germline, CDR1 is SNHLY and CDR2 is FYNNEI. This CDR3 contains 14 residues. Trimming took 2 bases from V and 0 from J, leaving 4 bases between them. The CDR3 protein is CASSELANTGELFF. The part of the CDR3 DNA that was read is TGTGCCAGCAGTGAATTAGCGAACACCGGGGAG.

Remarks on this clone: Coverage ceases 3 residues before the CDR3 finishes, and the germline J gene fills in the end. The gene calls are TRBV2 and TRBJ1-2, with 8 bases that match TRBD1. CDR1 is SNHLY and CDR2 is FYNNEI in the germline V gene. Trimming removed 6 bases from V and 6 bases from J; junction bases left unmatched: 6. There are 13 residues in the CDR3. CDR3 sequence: CASSPDRVDGYTF. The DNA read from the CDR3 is TGTGCCAGCAGCCCGGACAGGGTAGATGGC.

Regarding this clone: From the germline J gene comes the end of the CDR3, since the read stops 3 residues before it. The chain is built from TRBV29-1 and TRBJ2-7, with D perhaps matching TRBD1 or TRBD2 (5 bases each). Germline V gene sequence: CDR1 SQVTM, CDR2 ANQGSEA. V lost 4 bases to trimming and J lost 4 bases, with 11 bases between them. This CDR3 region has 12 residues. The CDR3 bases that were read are TGCAGCGTTGGTCAGGGAGAGTACGAG. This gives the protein CSVGQGEYE. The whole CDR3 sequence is CSVGQGEYEQYF.

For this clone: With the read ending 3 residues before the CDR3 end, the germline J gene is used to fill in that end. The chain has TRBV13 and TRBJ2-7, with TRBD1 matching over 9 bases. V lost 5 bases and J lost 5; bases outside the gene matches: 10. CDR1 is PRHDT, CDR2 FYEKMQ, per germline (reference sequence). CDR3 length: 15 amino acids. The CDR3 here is CASSPPGTGTNEQYF. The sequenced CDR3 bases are TGTGCCAGCAGCCCCCCCGGGACAGGGACAAACGAG.

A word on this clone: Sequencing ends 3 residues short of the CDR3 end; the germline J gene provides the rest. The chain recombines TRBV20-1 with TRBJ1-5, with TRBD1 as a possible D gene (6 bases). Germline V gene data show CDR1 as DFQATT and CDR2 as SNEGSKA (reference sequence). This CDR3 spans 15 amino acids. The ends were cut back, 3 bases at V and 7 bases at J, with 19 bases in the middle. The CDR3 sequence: CSASGSAGARQPQHF. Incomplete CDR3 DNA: TGCAGTGCTAGTGGATCTGCAGGGGCGAGACAGCCC.

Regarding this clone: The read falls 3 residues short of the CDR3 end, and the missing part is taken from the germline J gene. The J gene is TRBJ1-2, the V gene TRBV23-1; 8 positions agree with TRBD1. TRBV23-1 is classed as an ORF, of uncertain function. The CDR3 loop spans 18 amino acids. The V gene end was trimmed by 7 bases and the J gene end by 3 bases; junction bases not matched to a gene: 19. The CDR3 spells CASTLPRTGRDRDYGYTF. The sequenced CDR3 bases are TGCGCCAGCACCCTACCACGGACAGGGCGTGATAGAGACTATGGC.

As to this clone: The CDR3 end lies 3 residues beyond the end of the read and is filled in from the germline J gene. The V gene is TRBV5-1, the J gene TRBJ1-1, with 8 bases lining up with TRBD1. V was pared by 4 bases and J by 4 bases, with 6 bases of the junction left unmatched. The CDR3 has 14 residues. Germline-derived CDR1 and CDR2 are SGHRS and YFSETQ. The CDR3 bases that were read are TGCGCCAGCAGCCCTGGACAGGGTGGCACTGAA. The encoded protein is CASSPGQGGTE. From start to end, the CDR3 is CASSPGQGGTEAFF.

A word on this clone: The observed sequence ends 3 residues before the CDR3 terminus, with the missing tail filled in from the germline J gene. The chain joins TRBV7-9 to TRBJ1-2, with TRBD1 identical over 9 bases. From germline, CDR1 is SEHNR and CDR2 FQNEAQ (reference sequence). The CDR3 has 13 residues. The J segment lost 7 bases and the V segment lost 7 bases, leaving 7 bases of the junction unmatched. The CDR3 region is CASTWTGAGGYTF. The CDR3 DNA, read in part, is TGTGCCAGCACCTGGACAGGGGCCGGTGGC.

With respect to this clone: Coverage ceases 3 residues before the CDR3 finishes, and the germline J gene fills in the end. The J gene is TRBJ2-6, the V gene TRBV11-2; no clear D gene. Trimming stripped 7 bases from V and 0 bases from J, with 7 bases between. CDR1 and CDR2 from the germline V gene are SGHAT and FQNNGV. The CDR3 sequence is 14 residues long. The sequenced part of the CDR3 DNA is TGTGCCAGCAAAATTAGCTCTGGGGCCAACGTC. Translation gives CASKISSGANV. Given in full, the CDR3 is CASKISSGANVLTF. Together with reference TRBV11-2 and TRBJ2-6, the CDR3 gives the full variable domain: EAGVAQSPRYKIIEKRQSVAFWCNPISGHATLYWYQQILGQGPKLLIQFQNNGVVDDSQLPKDRFSAERLKGVDSTLKIQPAKLEDSAVYLCASKISSGANVLTFGAGSRLTVL.

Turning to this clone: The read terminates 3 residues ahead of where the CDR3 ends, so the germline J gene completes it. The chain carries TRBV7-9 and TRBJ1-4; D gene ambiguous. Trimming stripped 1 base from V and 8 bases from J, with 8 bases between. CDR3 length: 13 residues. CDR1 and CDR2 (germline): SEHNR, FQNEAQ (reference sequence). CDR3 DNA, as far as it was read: TGTGCCAGCAGCTTAGAAGTCGGGGAAAAA. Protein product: CASSLEVGEK. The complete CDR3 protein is CASSLEVGEKLFF.

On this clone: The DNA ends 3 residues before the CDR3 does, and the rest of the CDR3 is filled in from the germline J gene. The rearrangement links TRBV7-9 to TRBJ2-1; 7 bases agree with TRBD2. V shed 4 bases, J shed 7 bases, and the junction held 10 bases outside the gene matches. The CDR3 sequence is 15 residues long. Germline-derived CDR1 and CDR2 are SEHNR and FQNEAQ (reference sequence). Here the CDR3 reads CASSWSGKGGNEQFF. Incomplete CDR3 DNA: TGTGCCAGCAGCTGGAGCGGGAAAGGTGGAAATGAG.

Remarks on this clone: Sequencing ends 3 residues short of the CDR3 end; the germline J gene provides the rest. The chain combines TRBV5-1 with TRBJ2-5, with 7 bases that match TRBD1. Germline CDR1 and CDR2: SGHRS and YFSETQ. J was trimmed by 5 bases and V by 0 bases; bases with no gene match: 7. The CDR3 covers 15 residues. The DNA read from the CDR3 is TGCGCCAGCAGCTTGGCCACAGGGGCGATGGAGACC. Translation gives CASSLATGAMET. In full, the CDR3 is CASSLATGAMETQYF.

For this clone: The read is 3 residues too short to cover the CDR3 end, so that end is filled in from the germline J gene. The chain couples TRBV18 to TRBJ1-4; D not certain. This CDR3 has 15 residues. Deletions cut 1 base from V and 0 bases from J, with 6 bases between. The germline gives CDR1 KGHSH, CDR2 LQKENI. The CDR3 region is CASSPQVPTNEKLFF. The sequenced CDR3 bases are TGTGCCAGCTCACCACAGGTGCCAACTAATGAAAAA.

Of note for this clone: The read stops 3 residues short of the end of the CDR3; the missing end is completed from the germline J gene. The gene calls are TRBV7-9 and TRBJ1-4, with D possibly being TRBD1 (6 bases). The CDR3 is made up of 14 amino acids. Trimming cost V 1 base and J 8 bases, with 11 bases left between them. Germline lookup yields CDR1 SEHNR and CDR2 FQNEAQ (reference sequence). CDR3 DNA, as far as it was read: TGTGCCAGCAGCTTAGGGGGGCGGCGGGAAAAA. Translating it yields CASSLGGRREK. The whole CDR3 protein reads CASSLGGRREKLFF. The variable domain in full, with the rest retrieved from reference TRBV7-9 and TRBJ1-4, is DTGVSQNPRHKITKRGQNVTFRCDPISEHNRLYWYRQTLGQGPEFLTYFQNEAQLEKSRLLSDRFSAERPKGSFSTLEIQRTEQGDSAMYLCASSLGGRREKLFFGSGTQLSVL.

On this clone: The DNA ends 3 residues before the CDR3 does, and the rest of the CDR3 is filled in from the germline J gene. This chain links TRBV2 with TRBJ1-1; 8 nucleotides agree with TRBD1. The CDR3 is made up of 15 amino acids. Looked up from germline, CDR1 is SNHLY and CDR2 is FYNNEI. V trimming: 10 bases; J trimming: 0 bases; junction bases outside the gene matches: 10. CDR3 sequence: CATIHRGSMNTEAFF. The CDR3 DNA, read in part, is TGTGCCACCATACACAGGGGGAGTATGAACACTGAA.

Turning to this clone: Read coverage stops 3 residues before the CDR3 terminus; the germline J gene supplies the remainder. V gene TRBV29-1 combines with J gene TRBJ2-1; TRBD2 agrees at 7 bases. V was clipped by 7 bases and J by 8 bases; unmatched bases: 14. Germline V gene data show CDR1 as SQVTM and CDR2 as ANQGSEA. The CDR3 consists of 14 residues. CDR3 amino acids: CSAAPGLTPYEQFF. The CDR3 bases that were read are TGCAGCGCTGCACCGGGACTAACACCCTATGAG.

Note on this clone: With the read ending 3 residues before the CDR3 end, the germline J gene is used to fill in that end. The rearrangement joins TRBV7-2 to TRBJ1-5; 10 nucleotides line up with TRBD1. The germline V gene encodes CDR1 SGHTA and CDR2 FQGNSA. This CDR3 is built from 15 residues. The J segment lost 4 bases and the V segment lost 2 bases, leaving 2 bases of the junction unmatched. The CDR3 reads CASSLRGQGNQPQHF. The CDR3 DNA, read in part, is TGTGCCAGCAGCTTAAGGGGACAGGGGAATCAGCCC.

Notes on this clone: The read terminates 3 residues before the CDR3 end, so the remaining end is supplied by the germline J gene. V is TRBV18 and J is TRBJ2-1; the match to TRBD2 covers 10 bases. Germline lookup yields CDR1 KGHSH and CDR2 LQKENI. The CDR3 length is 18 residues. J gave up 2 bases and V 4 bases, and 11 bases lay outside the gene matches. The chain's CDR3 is CASSRVRLAGTTYNEQFF. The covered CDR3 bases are TGTGCCAGCTCACGGGTCCGACTAGCGGGTACCACCTACAATGAG.

CDR3 DNA (partial): TGTGCCAGCAGCGGCAGGGAGTTCCTCACAGATACG. This translates into CASSGREFLTDT. The complete CDR3 protein is CASSGREFLTDTQYF. The chain recombines TRBV5-6 with TRBJ2-3, with D perhaps given as TRBD1 or TRBD2 (5 bases each). The missing CDR3 end, 3 residues past where the read stops, is filled in from the germline J gene. The CDR3 has 15 residues. CDR1 and CDR2 (germline): SGHDT, YYEEEE. Trimming stripped 4 bases from V and 2 bases from J, with 14 bases between.

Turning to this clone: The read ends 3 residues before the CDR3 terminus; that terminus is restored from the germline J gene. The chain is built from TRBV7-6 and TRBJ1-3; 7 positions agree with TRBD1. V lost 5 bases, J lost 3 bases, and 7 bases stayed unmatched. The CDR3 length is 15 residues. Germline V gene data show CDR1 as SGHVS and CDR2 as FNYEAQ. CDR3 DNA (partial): TGTGCCAGCAGCGAGACAGGGTCTCATGGAAACACC. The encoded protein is CASSETGSHGNT. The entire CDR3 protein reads CASSETGSHGNTIYF.

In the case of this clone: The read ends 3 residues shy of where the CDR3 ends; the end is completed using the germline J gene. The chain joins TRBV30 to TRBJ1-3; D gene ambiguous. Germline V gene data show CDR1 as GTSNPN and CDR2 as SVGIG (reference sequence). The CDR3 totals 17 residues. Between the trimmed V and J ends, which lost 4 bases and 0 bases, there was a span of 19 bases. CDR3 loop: CAWTISGMWNSGNTIYF. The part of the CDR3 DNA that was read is TGTGCCTGGACCATATCGGGGATGTGGAACTCTGGAAACACC. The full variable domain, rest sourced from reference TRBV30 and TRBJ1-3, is SQTIHQWPATLVQPVGSPLSLECTVEGTSNPNLYWYRQAAGRGLQLLFYSVGIGQISSEVPQNLSASRPQDRQFILSSKKLLLSDSGFYLCAWTISGMWNSGNTIYFGEGSWLTVV.